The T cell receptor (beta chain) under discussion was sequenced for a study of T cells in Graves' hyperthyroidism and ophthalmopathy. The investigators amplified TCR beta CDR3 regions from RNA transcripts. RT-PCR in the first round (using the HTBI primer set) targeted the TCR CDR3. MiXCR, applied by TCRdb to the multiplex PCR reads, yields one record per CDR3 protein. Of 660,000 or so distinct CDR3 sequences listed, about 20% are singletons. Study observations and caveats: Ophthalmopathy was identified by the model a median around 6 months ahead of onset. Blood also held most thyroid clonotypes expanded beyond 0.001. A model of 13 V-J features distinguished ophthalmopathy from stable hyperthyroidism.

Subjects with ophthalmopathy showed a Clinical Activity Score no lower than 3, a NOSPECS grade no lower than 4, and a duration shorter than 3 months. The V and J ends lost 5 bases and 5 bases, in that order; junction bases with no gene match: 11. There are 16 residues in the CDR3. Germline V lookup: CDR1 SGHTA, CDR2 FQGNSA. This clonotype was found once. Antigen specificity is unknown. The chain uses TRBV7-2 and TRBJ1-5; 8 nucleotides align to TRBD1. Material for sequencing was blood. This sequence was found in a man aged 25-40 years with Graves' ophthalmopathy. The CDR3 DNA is TGTGCCAGCAGCCTCCGGACAGGGCTAAAGGATCAGCCCCAGCATTTT. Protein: CASSLRTGLKDQPQHF.